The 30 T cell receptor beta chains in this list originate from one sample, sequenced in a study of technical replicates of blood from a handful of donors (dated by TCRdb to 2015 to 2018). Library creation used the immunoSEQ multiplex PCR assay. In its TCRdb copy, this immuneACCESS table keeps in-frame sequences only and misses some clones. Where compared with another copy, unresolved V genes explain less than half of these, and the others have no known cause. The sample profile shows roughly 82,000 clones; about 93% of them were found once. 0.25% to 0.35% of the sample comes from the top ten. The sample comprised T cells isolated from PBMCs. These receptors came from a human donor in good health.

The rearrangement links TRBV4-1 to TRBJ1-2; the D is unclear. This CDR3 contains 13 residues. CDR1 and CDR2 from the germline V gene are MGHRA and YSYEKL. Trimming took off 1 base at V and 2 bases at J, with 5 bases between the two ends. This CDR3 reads CASSQALNYGYTF. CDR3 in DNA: TGCGCCAGCAGCCAAGCTCTGAACTATGGCTACACCTTC.

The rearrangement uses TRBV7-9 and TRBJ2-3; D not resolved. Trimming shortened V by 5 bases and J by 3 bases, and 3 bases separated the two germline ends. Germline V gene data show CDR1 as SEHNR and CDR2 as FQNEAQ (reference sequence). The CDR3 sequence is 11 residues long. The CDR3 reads CASSRTDTQYF. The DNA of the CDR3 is TGTGCCAGCAGCCGGACAGATACGCAGTATTTT.

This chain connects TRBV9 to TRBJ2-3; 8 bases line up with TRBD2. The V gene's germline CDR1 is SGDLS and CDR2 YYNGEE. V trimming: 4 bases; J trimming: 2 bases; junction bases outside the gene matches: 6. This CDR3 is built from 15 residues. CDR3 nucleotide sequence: TGTGCCAGCAGCCTTCGCGGGGGGCCCACAGATACGCAGTATTTT. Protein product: CASSLRGGPTDTQYF.

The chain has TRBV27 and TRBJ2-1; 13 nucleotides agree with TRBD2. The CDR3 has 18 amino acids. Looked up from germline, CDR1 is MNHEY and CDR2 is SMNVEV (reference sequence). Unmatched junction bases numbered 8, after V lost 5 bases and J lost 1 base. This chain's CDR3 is CASSPTSGRAESYNEQFF. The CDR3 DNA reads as TGTGCCAGCAGTCCAACTAGCGGGAGGGCCGAATCCTACAATGAGCAGTTCTTC.

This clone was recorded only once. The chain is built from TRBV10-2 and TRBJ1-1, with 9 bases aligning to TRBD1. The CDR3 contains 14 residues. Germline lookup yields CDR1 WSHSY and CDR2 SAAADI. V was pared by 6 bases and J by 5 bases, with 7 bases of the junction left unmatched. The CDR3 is CASSQGTGFTEAFF. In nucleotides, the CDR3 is TGCGCCAGCAGCCAAGGGACAGGGTTTACTGAAGCTTTCTTT.

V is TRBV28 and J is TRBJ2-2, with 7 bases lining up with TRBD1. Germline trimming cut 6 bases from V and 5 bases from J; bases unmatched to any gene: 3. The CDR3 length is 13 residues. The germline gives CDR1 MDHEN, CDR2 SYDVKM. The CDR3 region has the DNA TGTGCCAGCAGAAAACAGGGGACCGGGGAGCTGTTTTTT. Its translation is CASRKQGTGELFF.

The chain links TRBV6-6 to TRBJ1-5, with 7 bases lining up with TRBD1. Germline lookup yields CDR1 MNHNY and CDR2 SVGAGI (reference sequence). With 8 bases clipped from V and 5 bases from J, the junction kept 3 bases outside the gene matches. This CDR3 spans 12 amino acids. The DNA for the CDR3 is TGTGCCAGCGGAACAGGGGATCAGCCCCAGCATTTT. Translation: CASGTGDQPQHF.

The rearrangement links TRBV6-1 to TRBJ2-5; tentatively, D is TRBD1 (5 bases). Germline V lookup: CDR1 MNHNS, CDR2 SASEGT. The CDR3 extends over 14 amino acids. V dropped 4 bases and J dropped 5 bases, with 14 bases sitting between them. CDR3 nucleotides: TGTGCCAGCAGTGGTACGGCGGCAGGGGAGACCCAGTACTTC. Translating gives CASSGTAAGETQYF.

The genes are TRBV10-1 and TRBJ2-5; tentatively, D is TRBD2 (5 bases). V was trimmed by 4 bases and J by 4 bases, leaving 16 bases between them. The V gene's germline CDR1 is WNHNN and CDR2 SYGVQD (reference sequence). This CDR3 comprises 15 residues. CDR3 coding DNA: TGCGCCAGCAGTGTAATGGGAGCTCTACCAGAGACCCAGTACTTC. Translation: CASSVMGALPETQYF.

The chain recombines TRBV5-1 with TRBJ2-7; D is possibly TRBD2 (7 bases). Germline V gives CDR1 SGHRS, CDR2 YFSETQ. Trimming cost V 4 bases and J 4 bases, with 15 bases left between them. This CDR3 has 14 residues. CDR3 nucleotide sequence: TGCGCCAGCAGCGAGGGGGGGGTTAGGTACGAGCAGTACTTC. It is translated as CASSEGGVRYEQYF.

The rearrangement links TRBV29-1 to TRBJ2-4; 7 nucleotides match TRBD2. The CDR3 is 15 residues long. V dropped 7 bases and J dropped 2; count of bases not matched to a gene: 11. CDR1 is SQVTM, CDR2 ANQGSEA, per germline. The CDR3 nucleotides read TGCAGCGCTAAGGGTGGGCGGGGGTCCAAAAACATTCAGTACTTC. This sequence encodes CSAKGGRGSKNIQYF.

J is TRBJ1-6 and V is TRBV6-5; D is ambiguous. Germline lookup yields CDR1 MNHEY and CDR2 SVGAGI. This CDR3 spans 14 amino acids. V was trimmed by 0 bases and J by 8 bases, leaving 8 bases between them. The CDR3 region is CASSYSFSDSPLHF. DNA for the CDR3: TGTGCCAGCAGTTACTCGTTCTCAGATTCACCCCTCCACTTT.

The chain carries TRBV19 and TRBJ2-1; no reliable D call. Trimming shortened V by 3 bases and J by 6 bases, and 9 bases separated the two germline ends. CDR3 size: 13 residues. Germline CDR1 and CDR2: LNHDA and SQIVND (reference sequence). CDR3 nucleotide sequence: TGTGCCAGTAGTATTTTTGTCGGCAATGAGCAGTTCTTC. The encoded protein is CASSIFVGNEQFF.

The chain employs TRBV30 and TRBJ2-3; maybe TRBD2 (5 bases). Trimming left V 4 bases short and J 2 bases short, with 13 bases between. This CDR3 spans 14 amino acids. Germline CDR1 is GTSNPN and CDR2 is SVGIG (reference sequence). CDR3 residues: CAWNRGLTTDTQYF. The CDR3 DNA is TGTGCCTGGAACCGCGGACTTACCACAGATACGCAGTATTTT.

As DNA, the CDR3 is TGTGCCAGCAGCGGGGGGACTAGGCCCTACGAGCAGTACTTC. Translated, it gives CASSGGTRPYEQYF. J is TRBJ2-7 and V is TRBV4-2, with 8 bases matching TRBD2. CDR3 size: 14 residues. Germline V gene data show CDR1 as LGHNA and CDR2 as YNFKEQ. The J segment lost 2 bases and the V segment lost 5 bases, leaving 5 bases of the junction unmatched.

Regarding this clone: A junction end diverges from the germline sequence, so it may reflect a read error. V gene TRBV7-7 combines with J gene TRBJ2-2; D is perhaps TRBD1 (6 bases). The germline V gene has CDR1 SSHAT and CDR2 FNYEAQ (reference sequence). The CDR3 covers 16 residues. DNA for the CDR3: TGTGCTAGCAGCCCAGTAGGGGGAGAGAACACCGGGGAGCTGTTTTTT. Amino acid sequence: CASSPVGGENTGELFF.

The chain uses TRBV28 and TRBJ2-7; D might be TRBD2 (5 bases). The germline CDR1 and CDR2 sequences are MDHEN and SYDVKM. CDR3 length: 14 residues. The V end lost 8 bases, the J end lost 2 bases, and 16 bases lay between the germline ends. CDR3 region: CASGTGETPYEQYF. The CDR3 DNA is TGTGCCAGCGGAACCGGGGAAACCCCCTACGAGCAGTACTTC.

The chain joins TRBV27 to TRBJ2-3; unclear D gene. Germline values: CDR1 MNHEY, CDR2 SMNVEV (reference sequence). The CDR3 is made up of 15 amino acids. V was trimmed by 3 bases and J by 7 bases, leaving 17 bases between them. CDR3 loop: CASSLSELHSHTQYF. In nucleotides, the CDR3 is TGTGCCAGCAGTTTGTCGGAGTTGCATTCTCATACGCAGTATTTT.

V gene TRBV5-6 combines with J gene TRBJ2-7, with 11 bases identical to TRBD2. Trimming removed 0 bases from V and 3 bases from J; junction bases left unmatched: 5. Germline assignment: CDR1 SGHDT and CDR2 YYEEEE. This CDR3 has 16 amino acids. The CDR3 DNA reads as TGTGCCAGCAGCTTGGGAGGACTAGCGGGCGGCTACGAGCAGTACTTC. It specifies CASSLGGLAGGYEQYF. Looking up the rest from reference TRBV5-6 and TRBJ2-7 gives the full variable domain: DAGVTQSPTHLIKTRGQQVTLRCSPKSGHDTVSWYQQALGQGPQFIFQYYEEEERQRGNFPDRFSGHQFPNYSSELNVNALLLGDSALYLCASSLGGLAGGYEQYFGPGTRLTVT.

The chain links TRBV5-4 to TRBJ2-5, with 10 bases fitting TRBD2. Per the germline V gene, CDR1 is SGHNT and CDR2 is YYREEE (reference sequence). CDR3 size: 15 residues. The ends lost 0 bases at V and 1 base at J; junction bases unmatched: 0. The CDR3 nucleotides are TGTGCCAGCAGCTTGGAGCGGGAGGGCCAAGAGACCCAGTACTTC. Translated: CASSLEREGQETQYF.

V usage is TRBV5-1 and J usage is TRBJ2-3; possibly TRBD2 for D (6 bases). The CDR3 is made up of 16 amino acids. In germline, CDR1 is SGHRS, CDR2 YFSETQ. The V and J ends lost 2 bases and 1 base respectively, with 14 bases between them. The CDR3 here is CASSFWRTGGTDTQYF. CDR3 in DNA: TGCGCCAGCAGCTTTTGGCGAACGGGGGGCACAGATACGCAGTATTTT.

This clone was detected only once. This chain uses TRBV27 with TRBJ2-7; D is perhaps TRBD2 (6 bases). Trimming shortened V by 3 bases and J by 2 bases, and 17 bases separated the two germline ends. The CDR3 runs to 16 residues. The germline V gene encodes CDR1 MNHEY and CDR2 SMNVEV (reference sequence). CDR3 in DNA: TGTGCCAGCAGTTTTGTAGGCGGGATCCAACCCTACGAGCAGTACTTC. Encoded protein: CASSFVGGIQPYEQYF.

CDR3 in amino acids: CASSNNRLGGELFF. CDR3 nucleotides: TGTGCCAGCTCAAACAATCGACTGGGCGGGGAGCTGTTTTTT. The V and J genes are TRBV18 and TRBJ2-2; D ambiguous. Germline CDR1 is KGHSH and CDR2 is LQKENI. V dropped 5 bases and J dropped 7 bases, with 14 bases sitting between them. The CDR3 loop spans 14 amino acids.

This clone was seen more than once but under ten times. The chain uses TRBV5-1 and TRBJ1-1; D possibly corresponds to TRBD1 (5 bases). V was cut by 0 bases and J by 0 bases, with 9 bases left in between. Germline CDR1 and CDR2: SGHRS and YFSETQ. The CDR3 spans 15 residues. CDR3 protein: CASSLVGGLNTEAFF. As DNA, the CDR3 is TGCGCCAGCAGCTTGGTGGGGGGGTTGAACACTGAAGCTTTCTTT.

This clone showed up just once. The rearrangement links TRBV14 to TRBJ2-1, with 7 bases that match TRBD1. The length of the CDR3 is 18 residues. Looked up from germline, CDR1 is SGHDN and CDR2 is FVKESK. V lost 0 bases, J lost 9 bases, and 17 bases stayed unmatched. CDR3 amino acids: CASSQDPLQGNRWREQFF. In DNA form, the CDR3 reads TGTGCCAGCAGCCAAGACCCGCTACAGGGGAACCGGTGGCGTGAGCAGTTCTTC. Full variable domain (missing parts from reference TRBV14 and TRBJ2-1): EAGVTQFPSHSVIEKGQTVTLRCDPISGHDNLYWYRRVMGKEIKFLLHFVKESKQDESGMPNNRFLAERTGGTYSTLKVQPAELEDSGVYFCASSQDPLQGNRWREQFFGPGTRLTVL.

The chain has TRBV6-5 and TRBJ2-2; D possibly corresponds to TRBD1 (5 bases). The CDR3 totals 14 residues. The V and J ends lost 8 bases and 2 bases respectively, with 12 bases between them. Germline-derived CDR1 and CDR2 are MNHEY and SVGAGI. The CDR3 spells CASSPQGNTGELFF. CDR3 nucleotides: TGTGCCAGCTCCCCGCAGGGTAACACCGGGGAGCTGTTTTTT.

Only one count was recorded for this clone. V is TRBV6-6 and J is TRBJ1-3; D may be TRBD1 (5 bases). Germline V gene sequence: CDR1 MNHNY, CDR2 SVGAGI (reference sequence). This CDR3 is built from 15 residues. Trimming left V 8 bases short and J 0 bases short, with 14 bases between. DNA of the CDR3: TGTGCCAGCTCTGGGGCGGGGGGCTCTGGAAACACCATATATTTT. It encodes CASSGAGGSGNTIYF.

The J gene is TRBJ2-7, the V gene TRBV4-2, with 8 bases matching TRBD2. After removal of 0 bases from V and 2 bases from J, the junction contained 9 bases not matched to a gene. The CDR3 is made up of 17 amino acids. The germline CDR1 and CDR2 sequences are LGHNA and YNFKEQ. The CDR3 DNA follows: TGTGCCAGCAGCCAAGAGTCTCAGCGGGAGTTTCCCTACGAGCAGTACTTC. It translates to CASSQESQREFPYEQYF.

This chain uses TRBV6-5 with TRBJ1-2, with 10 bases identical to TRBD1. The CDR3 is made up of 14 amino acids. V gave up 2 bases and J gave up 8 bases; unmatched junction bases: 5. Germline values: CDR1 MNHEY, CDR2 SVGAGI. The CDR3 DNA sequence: TGTGCCAGCAGTTACGGGGACAGGGGAGACGGCTACACCTTC. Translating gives CASSYGDRGDGYTF.

The CDR3 reads CAWSEQGAEAFF. DNA for the CDR3: TGTGCCTGGAGTGAACAGGGGGCTGAAGCTTTCTTT. The chain links TRBV30 to TRBJ1-1; 8 bases are a match to TRBD1. Trimming at V came to 1 base and at J to 6 bases, leaving 1 base not matched to a gene. This CDR3 contains 12 residues. Germline CDR1 and CDR2: GTSNPN and SVGIG (reference sequence).